The T cell receptor (beta chain) described here comes from a study of shared clonotypes between healthy human individuals. Study-wide findings and caveats: Richness estimates generally favored naive over memory subsets. A small donor pool kept down the genetic and exposure-history diversity that was represented.

Several immunoSEQ plates held equal portions of the genomic DNA taken from each subset. Method: immunoSEQ multiplex PCR; TCRdb's copy keeps in-frame clones and lacks some. The sample carries more than 2 million clones, under 97% recorded once. The length of the CDR3 is 14 residues. V gave up 0 bases and J gave up 8 bases; unmatched junction bases: 4. Germline lookup yields CDR1 SGHNT and CDR2 YYREEE (reference sequence). A word on this clone: The target antigen is unknown.

Material for sequencing was naive CD4+ T cells sorted from blood. Subset: CD45RA+ positively selected. The source of this sequence is a man aged 18-30 years in good health. The rearrangement joins TRBV5-4 to TRBJ1-3, with 8 bases aligning to TRBD1. The CDR3 loop is CASSLVDRADTIYF. The CDR3 nucleotides read TGTGCCAGCAGCTTGGTGGACAGGGCGGACACCATATATTTT.